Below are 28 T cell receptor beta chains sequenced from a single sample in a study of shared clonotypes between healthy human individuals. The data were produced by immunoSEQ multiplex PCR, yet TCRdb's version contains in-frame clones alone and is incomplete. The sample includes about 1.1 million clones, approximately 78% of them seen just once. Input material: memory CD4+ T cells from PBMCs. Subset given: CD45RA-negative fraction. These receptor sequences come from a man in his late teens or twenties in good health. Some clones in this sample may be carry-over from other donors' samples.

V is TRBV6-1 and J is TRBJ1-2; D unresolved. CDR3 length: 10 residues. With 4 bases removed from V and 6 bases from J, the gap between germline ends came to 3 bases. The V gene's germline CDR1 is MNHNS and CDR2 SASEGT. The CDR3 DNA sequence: TGTGCCAGCAGTGCCGATGGCTACACCTTC. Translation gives CASSADGYTF.

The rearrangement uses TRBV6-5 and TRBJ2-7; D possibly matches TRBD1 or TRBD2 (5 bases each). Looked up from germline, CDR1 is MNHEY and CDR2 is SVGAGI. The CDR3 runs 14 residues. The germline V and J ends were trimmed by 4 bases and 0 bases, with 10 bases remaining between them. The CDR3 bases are TGTGCCAGCAGTTCGGCAGGGACCTCCTACGAGCAGTACTTC. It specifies CASSSAGTSYEQYF.

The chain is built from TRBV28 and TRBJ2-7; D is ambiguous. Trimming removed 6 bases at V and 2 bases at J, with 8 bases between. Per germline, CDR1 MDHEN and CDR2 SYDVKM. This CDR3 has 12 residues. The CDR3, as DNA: TGTGCCAGCAGCTCCCTCCCCTACGAGCAGTACTTC. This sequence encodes CASSSLPYEQYF.

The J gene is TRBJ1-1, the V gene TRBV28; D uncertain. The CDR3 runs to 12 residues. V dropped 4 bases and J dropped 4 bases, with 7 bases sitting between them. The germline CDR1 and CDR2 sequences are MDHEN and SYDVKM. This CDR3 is CASSSMSTEAFF. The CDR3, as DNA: TGTGCCAGCAGTTCTATGTCCACTGAAGCTTTCTTT.

CDR3 coding DNA: TGTGCCAGCAGCCACGGGACTAGGGGCACCGGGGAGCTGTTTTTT. It translates to CASSHGTRGTGELFF. The chain couples TRBV9 to TRBJ2-2, with 8 positions matching TRBD2. The CDR3 contains 15 residues. From germline, CDR1 is SGDLS and CDR2 YYNGEE. V was pared by 4 bases and J by 4 bases, with 6 bases of the junction left unmatched.

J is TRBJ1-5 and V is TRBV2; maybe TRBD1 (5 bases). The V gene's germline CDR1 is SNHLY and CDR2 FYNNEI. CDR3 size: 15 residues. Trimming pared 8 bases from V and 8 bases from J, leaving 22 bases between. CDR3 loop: CASGNSGAPGKPQHF. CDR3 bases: TGTGCCAGCGGGAATAGCGGGGCCCCCGGTAAGCCCCAGCATTTT.

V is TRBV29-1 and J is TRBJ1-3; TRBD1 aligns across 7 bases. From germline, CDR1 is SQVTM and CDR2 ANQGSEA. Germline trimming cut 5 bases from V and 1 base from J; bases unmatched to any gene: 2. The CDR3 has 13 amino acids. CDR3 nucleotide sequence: TGCAGCGTTCAACAGGGGTCTGGAAACACCATATATTTT. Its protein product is CSVQQGSGNTIYF.

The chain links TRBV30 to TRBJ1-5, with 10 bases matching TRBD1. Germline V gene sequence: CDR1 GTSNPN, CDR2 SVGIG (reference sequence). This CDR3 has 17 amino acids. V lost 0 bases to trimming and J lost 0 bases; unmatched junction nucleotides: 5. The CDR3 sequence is CAWSVDRGPGSNQPQHF. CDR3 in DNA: TGTGCCTGGAGTGTAGACAGGGGGCCAGGTAGCAATCAGCCCCAGCATTTT.

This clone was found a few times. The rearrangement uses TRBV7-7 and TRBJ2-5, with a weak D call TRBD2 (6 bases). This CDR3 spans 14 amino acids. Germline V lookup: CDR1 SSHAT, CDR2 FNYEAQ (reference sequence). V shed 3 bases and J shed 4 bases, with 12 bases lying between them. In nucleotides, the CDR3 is TGTGCCAGCAGCTTCACGGGAGCGGGAGAGACCCAGTACTTC. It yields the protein CASSFTGAGETQYF.

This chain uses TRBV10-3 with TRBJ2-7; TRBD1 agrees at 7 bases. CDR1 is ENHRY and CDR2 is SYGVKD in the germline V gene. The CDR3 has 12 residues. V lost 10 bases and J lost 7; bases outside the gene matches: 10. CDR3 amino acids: CATTGQAWEQYF. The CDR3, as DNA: TGTGCCACAACCGGACAGGCTTGGGAGCAGTACTTC.

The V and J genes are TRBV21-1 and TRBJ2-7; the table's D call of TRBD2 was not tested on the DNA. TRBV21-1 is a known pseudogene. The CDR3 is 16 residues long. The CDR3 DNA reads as TGTGCCAGCAGCAAAGGTTCGCGGAGTGGCTCCTACGAGCAGTACTTC. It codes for CASSKGSRSGSYEQYF.

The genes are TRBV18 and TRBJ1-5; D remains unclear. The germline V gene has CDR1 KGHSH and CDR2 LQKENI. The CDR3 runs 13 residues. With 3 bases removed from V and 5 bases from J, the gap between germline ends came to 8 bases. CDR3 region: CASSPVEDQPQHF. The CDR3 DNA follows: TGTGCCAGCTCACCGGTAGAGGATCAGCCCCAGCATTTT.

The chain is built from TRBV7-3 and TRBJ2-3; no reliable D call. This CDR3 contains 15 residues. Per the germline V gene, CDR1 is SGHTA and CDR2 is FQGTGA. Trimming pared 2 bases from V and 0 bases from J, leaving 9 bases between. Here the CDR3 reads CASSLEPLSTDTQYF. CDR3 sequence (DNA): TGTGCCAGCAGCTTAGAACCCCTTAGCACAGATACGCAGTATTTT.

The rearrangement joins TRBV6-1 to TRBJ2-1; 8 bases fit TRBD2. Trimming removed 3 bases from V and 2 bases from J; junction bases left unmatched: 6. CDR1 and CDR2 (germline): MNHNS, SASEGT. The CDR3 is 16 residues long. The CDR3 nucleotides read TGTGCCAGCAGTGAGACTAGCGCCCCCACCTACAATGAGCAGTTCTTC. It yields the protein CASSETSAPTYNEQFF.

The CDR3 nucleotides read TGTGCCAGCAGTGACTACAGGATTACCTACGAGCAGTACTTC. Encoded protein: CASSDYRITYEQYF. The genes are TRBV6-1 and TRBJ2-7, with D possibly being TRBD1 (5 bases). Trimming left V 3 bases short and J 2 bases short, with 11 bases between. The V gene's germline CDR1 is MNHNS and CDR2 SASEGT. The CDR3 extends over 14 amino acids.

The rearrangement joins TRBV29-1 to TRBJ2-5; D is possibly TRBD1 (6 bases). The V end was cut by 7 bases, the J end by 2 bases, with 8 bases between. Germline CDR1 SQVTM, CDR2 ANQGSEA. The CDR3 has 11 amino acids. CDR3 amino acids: CSGTEQETQYF. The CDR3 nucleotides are TGCAGCGGGACAGAACAAGAGACCCAGTACTTC.

This CDR3 reads CASSQMEGASYGYTF. The CDR3 DNA is TGCGCCAGCAGCCAAATGGAGGGGGCCTCCTATGGCTACACCTTC. The rearrangement links TRBV4-3 to TRBJ1-2; TRBD1 matches 7 bases. V lost 2 bases and J lost 4; bases outside the gene matches: 7. The CDR3 has 15 amino acids. Germline V gene sequence: CDR1 LGHNA, CDR2 YSLEER.

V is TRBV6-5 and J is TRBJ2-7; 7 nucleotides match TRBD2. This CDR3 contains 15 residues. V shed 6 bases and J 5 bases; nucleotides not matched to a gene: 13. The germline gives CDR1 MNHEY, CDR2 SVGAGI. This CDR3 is CASSPHGGSINEQYF. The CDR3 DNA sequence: TGTGCCAGCAGCCCCCATGGCGGGAGCATCAACGAGCAGTACTTC.

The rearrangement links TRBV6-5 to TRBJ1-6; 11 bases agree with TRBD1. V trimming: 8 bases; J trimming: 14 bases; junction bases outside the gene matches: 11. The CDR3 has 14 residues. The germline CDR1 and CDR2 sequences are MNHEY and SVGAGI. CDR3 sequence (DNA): TGTGCCAGCGGGTTGGGGACAGGGGGAGAATCCCTCCACTTT. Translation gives CASGLGTGGESLHF.

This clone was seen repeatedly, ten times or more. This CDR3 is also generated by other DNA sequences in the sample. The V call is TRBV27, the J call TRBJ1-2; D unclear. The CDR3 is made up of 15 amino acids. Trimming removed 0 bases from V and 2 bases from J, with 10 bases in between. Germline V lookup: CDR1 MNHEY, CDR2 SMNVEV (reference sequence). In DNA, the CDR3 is TGTGCCAGCAGTTTATCGGCAATAGGGAACTATGGCTACACCTTC. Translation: CASSLSAIGNYGYTF.

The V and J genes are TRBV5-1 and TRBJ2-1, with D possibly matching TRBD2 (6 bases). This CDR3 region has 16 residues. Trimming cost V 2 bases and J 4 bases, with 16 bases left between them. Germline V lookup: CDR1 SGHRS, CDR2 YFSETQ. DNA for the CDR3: TGCGCCAGCAGCTTCCGGGACTCCAAATTATACAATGAGCAGTTCTTC. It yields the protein CASSFRDSKLYNEQFF.

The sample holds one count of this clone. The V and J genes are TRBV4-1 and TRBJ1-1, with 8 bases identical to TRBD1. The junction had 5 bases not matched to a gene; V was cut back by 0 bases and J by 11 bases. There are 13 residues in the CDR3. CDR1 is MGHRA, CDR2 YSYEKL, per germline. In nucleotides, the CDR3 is TGCGCCAGCAGCCAAGACCGGCGGACAGGGGCTTTCTTT. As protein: CASSQDRRTGAFF.

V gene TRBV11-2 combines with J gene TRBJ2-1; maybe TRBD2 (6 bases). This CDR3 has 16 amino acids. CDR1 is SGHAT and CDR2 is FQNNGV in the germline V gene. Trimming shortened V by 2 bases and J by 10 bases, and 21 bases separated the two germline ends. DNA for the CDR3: TGTGCCAGCAGCTTATTTGCGGGGAGTGGGCTAGGGGAGCAGTTCTTC. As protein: CASSLFAGSGLGEQFF.

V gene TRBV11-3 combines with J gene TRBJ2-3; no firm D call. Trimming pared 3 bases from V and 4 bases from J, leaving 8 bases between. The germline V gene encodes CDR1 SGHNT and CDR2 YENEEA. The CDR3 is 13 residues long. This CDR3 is CASSFSVPDTQYF. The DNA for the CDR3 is TGTGCCAGCAGCTTTTCCGTACCAGATACGCAGTATTTT.

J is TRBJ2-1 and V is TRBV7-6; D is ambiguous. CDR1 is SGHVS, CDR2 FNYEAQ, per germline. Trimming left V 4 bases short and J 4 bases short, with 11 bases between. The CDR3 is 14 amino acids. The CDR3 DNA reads TGTGCCAGCAGCTCCCTTCAAGGGTACAATGAGCAGTTCTTC. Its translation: CASSSLQGYNEQFF.

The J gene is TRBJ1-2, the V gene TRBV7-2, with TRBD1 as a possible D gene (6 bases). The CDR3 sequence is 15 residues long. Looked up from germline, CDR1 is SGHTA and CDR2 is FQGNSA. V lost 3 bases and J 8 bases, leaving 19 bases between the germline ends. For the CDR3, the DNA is TGTGCCAGCAGCTTGGACAGATCAAGGGAAGGCGGCTACACCTTC. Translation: CASSLDRSREGGYTF.

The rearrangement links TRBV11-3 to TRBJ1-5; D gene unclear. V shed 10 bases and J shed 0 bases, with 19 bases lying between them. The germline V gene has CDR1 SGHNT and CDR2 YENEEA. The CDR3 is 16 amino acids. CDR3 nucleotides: TGTGCCACCAAACGGGCCAGTTTCTATAGCAATCAGCCCCAGCATTTT. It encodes CATKRASFYSNQPQHF.

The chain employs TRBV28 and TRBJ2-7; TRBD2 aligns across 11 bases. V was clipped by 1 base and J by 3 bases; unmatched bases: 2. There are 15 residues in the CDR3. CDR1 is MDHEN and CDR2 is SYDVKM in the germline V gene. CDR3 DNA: TGTGCCAGCAGTTTATTTAGCGGGGGGGTCTACGAGCAGTACTTC. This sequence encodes CASSLFSGGVYEQYF.